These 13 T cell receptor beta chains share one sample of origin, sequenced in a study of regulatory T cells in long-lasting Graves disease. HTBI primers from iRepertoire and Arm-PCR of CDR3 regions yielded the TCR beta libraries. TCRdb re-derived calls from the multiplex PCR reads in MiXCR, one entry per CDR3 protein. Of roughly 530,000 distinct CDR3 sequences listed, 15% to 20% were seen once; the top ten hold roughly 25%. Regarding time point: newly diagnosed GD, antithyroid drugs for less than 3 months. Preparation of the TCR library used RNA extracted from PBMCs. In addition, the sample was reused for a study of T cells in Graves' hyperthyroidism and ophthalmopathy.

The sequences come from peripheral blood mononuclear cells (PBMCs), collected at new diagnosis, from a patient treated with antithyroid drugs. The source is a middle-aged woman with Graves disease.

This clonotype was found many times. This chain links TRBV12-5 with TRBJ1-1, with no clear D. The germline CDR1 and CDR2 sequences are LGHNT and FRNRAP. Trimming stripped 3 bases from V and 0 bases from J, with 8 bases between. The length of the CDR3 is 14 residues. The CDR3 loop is CASGLGQVNTEAFF. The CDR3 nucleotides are TGTGCTAGTGGTTTAGGCCAGGTGAACACTGAAGCTTTCTTT. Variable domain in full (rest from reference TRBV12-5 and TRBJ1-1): DARVTQTPRHKVTEMGQEVTMRCQPILGHNTVFWYRQTMMQGLELLAYFRNRAPLDDSGMPKDRFSAEMPDATLATLKIQPSEPRDSAVYFCASGLGQVNTEAFFGQGTRLTVV.

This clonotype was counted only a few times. CDR3 loop: CASIDDTEAFF. Written as DNA, the CDR3 is TGTGCCAGCATCGATGACACTGAAGCTTTCTTT. The chain links TRBV28 to TRBJ1-1; D gene unclear. The V end lost 7 bases, the J end lost 3 bases, and 6 bases lay between the germline ends. The CDR3 has 11 residues. Germline CDR1 reads MDHEN; CDR2 reads SYDVKM.

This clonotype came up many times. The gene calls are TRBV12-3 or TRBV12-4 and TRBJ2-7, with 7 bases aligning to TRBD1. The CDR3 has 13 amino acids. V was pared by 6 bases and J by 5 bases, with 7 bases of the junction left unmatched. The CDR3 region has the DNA TGTGCCAGCAGAAAGACAGGGCGGAACGAGCAGTACTTC. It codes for CASRKTGRNEQYF.

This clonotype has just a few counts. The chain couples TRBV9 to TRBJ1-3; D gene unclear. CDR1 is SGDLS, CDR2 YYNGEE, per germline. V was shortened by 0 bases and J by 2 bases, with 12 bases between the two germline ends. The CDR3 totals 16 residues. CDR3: CASSVGIRYPGNTIYF. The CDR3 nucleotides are TGTGCCAGCAGCGTAGGTATCCGCTACCCTGGAAACACCATATATTTT.

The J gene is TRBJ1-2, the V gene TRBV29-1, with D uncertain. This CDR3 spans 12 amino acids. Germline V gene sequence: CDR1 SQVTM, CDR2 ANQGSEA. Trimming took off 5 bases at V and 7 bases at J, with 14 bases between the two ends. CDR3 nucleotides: TGCAGCGTTTATTCCGGAGTGTTTGGCTACACCTTC. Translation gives CSVYSGVFGYTF.

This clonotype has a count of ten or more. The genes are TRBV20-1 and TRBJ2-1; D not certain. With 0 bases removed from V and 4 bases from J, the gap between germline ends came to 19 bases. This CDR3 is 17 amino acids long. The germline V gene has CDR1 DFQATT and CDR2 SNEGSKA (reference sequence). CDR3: CSAREDVGPLIYNEQFF. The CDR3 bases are TGCAGTGCTAGAGAGGACGTAGGCCCCCTGATATACAATGAGCAGTTCTTC.

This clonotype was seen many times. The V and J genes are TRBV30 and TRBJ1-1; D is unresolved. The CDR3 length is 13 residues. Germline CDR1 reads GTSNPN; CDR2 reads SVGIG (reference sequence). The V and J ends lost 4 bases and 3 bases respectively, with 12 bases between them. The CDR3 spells CAWNRAADTEAFF. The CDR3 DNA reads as TGTGCCTGGAACAGAGCAGCCGACACTGAAGCTTTCTTT.

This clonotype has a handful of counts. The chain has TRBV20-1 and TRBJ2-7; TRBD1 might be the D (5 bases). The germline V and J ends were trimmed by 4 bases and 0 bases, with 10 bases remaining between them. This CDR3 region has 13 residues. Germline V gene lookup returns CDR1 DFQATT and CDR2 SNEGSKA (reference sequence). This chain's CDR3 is CSATQGNSYEQYF. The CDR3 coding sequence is TGCAGTGCTACGCAGGGTAACTCCTACGAGCAGTACTTC.

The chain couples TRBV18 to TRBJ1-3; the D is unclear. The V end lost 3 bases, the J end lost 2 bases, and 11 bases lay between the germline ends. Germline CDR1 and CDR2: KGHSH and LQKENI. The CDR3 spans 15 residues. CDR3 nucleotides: TGTGCCAGCTCACCGAAGAGCCCCCCTGGAAACACCATATATTTT. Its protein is CASSPKSPPGNTIYF.

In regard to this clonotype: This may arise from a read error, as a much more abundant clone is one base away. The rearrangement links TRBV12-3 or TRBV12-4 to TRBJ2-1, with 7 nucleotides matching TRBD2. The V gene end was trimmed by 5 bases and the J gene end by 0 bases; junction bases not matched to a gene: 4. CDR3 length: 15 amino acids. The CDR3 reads CASSAAGVSYNEQFF. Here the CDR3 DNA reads TGTGCCAGCAGTGCGGCGGGGGTCTCCTACAATGAGCAGTTCTTC.

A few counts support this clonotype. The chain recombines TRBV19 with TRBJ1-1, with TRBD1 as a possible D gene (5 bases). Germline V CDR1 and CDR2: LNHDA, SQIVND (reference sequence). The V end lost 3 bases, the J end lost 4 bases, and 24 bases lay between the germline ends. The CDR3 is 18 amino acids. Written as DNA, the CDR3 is TGTGCCAGTAGTATGGAGCAGGCCTTAGGGGCCAGAGGCACTGAAGCTTTCTTT. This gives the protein CASSMEQALGARGTEAFF.

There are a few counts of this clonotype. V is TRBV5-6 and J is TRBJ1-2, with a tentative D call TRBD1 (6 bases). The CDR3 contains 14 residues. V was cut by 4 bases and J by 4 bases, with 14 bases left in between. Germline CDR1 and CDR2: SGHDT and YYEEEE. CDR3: CASSGHRAPYGYTF. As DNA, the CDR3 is TGTGCCAGCAGCGGCCACAGGGCTCCCTATGGCTACACCTTC.

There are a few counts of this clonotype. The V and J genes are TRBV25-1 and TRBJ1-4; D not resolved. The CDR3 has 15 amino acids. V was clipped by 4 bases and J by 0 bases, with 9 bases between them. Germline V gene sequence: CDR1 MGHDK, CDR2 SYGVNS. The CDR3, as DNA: TGTGCCAGCAGTGGAAGGACGACAACTAATGAAAAACTGTTTTTT. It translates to CASSGRTTTNEKLFF.